One and the same sample provided the 9 T cell receptor beta chains below, sequenced in a study of blood T cell repertoires in COVID-19. The assay was immunoSEQ multiplex PCR, and TCRdb's table has in-frame clones only and misses some. The table includes 50,000 to 70,000 clones, 90% detected once. Sample: peripheral blood. These receptors originate from a woman older than 75 with active COVID-19.

This rearrangement joins TRBV9 to TRBJ2-7; D is possibly TRBD1 (7 bases). Germline CDR1 and CDR2: SGDLS and YYNGEE. The CDR3 is 14 amino acids. V was pared by 4 bases and J by 0 bases, with 11 bases between. The CDR3 loop is CASSYQGGSYEQYF. CDR3 nucleotide sequence: TGTGCCAGCAGCTACCAGGGGGGCTCCTACGAGCAGTACTTC.

This sequence joins TRBV2 and TRBJ1-6; 9 positions match TRBD1. The germline gives CDR1 SNHLY, CDR2 FYNNEI. The V and J ends lost 5 bases and 7 bases, in that order; junction bases with no gene match: 9. The CDR3 is 16 amino acids. The CDR3 nucleotides are TGTGCCAGCAGTTTAATTGCCGGGACAGGGAATTCACCCCTCCACTTT. Its translation is CASSLIAGTGNSPLHF.

The chain is built from TRBV7-9 and TRBJ2-1; 7 positions match TRBD2. CDR1 is SEHNR and CDR2 is FQNEAQ in the germline V gene (reference sequence). The CDR3 contains 17 residues. Trimming removed 4 bases from V and 0 bases from J; junction bases left unmatched: 9. This CDR3 reads CASSSTGGGSSYNEQFF. CDR3 nucleotides: TGTGCCAGCAGCTCCACTGGCGGGGGTTCCTCCTACAATGAGCAGTTCTTC. The full variable domain, in which reference TRBV7-9 and TRBJ2-1 provide the parts outside the CDR3, is DTGVSQNPRHKITKRGQNVTFRCDPISEHNRLYWYRQTLGQGPEFLTYFQNEAQLEKSRLLSDRFSAERPKGSFSTLEIQRTEQGDSAMYLCASSSTGGGSSYNEQFFGPGTRLTVL.

The V and J genes are TRBV3-1 (or the pseudogene TRBV3-2) and TRBJ1-1; D unclear. The V gene lost 0 bases and the J gene lost 4 bases, with 9 bases spanning the gap. CDR1 and CDR2 (germline): LGHDT, YNNKEL (reference sequence). The CDR3 covers 14 residues. In DNA, the CDR3 is TGTGCCAGCAGCCAAGACGGGGTGATCACTGAAGCTTTCTTT. Translating gives CASSQDGVITEAFF.

This clone was seen just once. The chain combines TRBV6-5 with TRBJ2-5; TRBD2 might be the D (5 bases). The V end was cut by 7 bases, the J end by 5 bases, with 8 bases between. CDR3 length: 11 residues. CDR1 is MNHEY, CDR2 SVGAGI, per germline. Here the CDR3 reads CASTGEETQYF. CDR3 coding DNA: TGTGCCAGCACCGGGGAGGAGACCCAGTACTTC.

This chain uses TRBV3-1 (or the pseudogene TRBV3-2) with TRBJ1-2, with a tentative D call TRBD1 (6 bases). This CDR3 is 11 amino acids long. The V gene lost 8 bases and the J gene lost 4 bases, with 8 bases spanning the gap. In germline, CDR1 is LGHDT, CDR2 YNNKEL (reference sequence). The CDR3 loop is CASGQRYGYTF. In DNA form, the CDR3 reads TGTGCCAGCGGACAGCGCTATGGCTACACCTTC.

V gene TRBV27 combines with J gene TRBJ2-2; TRBD2 aligns across 9 bases. Germline V gene lookup returns CDR1 MNHEY and CDR2 SMNVEV (reference sequence). Germline trimming cut 3 bases from V and 15 bases from J; bases unmatched to any gene: 5. The CDR3 extends over 12 amino acids. CDR3 DNA: TGTGCCAGCAGTTTCAGCGGGGGGAGGGTGTTTTTT. Encoded protein: CASSFSGGRVFF.

About this clone itself: The same CDR3 also results from other DNA sequences found in this sample. The chain links TRBV2 to TRBJ2-7; no clear D gene. This CDR3 has 11 residues. Germline V CDR1 and CDR2: SNHLY, FYNNEI. Trimming removed 5 bases from V and 4 bases from J, with 6 bases in between. The CDR3: CASSREYEQYF. The CDR3 DNA is TGTGCCAGCAGTCGAGAGTACGAGCAGTACTTC.

V usage is TRBV3-1 (or the pseudogene TRBV3-2) and J usage is TRBJ2-5; D remains ambiguous. V was shortened by 0 bases and J by 4 bases, with 15 bases between the two germline ends. The CDR3 length is 16 residues. Looked up from germline, CDR1 is LGHDT and CDR2 is YNNKEL (reference sequence). The CDR3 spells CASSQDYGSRGETQYF. The CDR3 bases are TGTGCCAGCAGCCAAGATTACGGGTCTCGAGGAGAGACCCAGTACTTC.